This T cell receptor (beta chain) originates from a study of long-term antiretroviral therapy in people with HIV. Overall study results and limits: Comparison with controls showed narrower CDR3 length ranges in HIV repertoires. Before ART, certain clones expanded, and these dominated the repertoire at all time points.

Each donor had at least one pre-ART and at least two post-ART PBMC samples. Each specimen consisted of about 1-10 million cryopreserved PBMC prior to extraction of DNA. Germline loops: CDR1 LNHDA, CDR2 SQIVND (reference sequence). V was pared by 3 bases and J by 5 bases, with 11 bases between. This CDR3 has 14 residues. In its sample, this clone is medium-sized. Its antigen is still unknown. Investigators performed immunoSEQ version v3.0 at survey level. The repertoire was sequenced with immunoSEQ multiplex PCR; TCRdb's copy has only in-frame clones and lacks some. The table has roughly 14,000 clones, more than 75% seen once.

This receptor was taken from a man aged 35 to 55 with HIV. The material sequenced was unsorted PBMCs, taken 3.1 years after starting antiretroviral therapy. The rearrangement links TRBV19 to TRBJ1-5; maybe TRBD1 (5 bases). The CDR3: CASSIQDSYQPQHF. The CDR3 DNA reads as TGTGCCAGTAGTATCCAAGACAGCTATCAGCCCCAGCATTTT.